One and the same sample provided the 8 T cell receptor beta chains below, sequenced in a study of tumor-infiltrating lymphocytes in primary liver carcinoma. Starting from around 500 ng of total RNA, TCR beta cDNA was produced with a primer in the constant region. Researchers made the TCR beta libraries by running three nested multiplex PCR rounds with slightly modified ARM-PCR. The first two PCR rounds used TRBV1-TRBV30 forward primers with a C-beta reverse primer, roughly 10 cycles each. TCRdb ran MiXCR on the multiplex PCR reads and lists one entry per CDR3 protein. This sample has more than 50,000 distinct CDR3 sequences; over 65% occur once, and the top ten carry roughly 24%. From roughly 20-30 mg of unsorted bulk tissue, DNA and RNA were co-extracted together. Specimen: liver tumor tissue from sampling region 2. The subset is: tumor region T2, inferior pole. Receptors were obtained from a man aged 35 to 55 with primary liver carcinoma and hepatitis B virus infection.

On this clonotype itself: A much larger clonotype is one base distant, so this may be a read error. This chain connects TRBV28 to TRBJ1-6, with no clear D. Germline loops: CDR1 MDHEN, CDR2 SYDVKM. This CDR3 spans 15 amino acids. CDR3 nucleotide sequence: TGTGCCAACAGTTTAGGATCCTCGGGAGATTCACCCCTCCACTTT. Translation gives CANSLGSSGDSPLHF.

Concerning this clonotype: This is likely a read error, given that the CDR3 carries no conserved phenylalanine or tryptophan at its end. The chain recombines TRBV5-6 with TRBJ2-3, with 7 bases aligning to TRBD2. The CDR3 is 23 amino acids. J gave up 1 base and V 4 bases, and 30 bases lay outside the gene matches. Per germline, CDR1 SGHDT and CDR2 YYEEEE. In nucleotides, the CDR3 is TGTGCCAGCAGCACCATCCTCTGGACACCTCGCAGTGGGAGGGGTAGGGGCACAGATACGCAGTATCTT. Protein: CASSTILWTPRSGRGRGTDTQYL.

As regards this clonotype: The junction shows a germline mismatch at one end, possibly a read error. The chain employs TRBV4-1 and TRBJ2-7; D not certain. CDR1 is MGHRA, CDR2 YSYEKL, per germline. The CDR3 sequence is 14 residues long. CDR3 loop: CASCQARRGYVQYF. The CDR3 DNA is TGCGCCAGCTGCCAAGCCCGACGAGGCTACGTGCAGTACTTC.

About this clonotype itself: At one boundary the junction diverges from the germline segment, which might be a read error. The rearrangement links TRBV11-2 to TRBJ2-7; D may be TRBD1 (6 bases). Germline loops: CDR1 SGHAT, CDR2 FQNNGV. The CDR3 loop spans 15 amino acids. The CDR3 DNA is TGTGCCAGTAGCTTGGCAGGGGTCCGGGCCTACGAGCAGTACTTC. Its protein is CASSLAGVRAYEQYF.

The chain joins TRBV6-1 to TRBJ2-7; D remains unclear. Trimming removed 7 bases at V and 6 bases at J, with 13 bases between. CDR1 and CDR2 (germline): MNHNS, SASEGT. This CDR3 region has 12 residues. Here the CDR3 DNA reads TGTGCCAGCAATGGAGCGCTCGGCGAGCAGTACTTC. This sequence encodes CASNGALGEQYF.

Worth noting for this clonotype: Its ends do not fully match the called genes, so a read error is possible. The chain links TRBV29-1 to TRBJ2-3; the D gene is possibly TRBD2 (6 bases). Germline loops: CDR1 SQVTM, CDR2 ANQGSEA. This CDR3 has 15 amino acids. The CDR3 coding sequence is TGCAACGTTATATACGATGGGGGGAGCACAGATACGCAGTATTTT. It yields the protein CNVIYDGGSTDTQYF.

On this clonotype: With a much larger clone just one base away, this may be a read error. J is TRBJ2-7 and V is TRBV5-1; TRBD2 might be the D (7 bases). V was trimmed by 1 base and J by 6 bases, leaving 14 bases between them. In germline, CDR1 is SGHRS, CDR2 YFSETQ. CDR3 length: 14 amino acids. DNA of the CDR3: TGCGCCAGCAGCTTGCAGCCAGGGGAGGGCGAGCAGTACTTC. Translation gives CASSLQPGEGEQYF.

In regard to this clonotype: The CDR3 does not close with the conserved phenylalanine or tryptophan, likely indicating a read error. No DNA is shown, since the ends of the CDR3 on it are uncertain; the CDR3 is the one TCRdb lists. V usage is TRBV29-1 and J usage is TRBJ2-5; the D segment call TRBD2 is taken from the table without a DNA check. The CDR3 is 13 amino acids long, termini counted. Germline assignment: CDR1 SQVTM and CDR2 ANQGSEA. CDR3 sequence reads: CSVDGRAAETEYL.